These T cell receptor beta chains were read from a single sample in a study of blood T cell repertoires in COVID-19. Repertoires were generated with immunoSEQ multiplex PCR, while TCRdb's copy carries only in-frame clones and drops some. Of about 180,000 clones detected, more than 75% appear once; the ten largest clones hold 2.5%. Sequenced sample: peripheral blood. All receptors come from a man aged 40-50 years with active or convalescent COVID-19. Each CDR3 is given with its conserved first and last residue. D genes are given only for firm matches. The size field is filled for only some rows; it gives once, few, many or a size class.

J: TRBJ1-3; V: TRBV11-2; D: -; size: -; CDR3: CASSPLTGNTIYF; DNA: TGTGCCAGCAGCCCTTTAACTGGAAACACCATATATTTT
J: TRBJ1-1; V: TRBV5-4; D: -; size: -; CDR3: CASSLGGQMNTEAFF; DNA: TGTGCCAGCAGCTTGGGAGGACAGATGAACACTGAAGCTTTCTTT
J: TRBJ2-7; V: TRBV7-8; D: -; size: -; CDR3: CASSLVNPTPYEQYF; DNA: TGTGCCAGCAGCTTAGTGAACCCGACTCCCTACGAGCAGTACTTC
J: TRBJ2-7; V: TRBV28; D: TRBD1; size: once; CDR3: CASTTPGQADPRTNF; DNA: TGTGCCAGCACTACGCCGGGACAGGCCGACCCCCGAACGAACTTC
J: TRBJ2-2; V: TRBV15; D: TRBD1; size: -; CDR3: CATSDPGQAGLNTGELFF; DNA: TGTGCCACCAGCGACCCAGGACAGGCGGGTTTGAACACCGGGGAGCTGTTTTTT
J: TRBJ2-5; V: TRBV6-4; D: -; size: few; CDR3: CASSDSTNQETQYF; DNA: TGTGCCAGCAGTGACTCAACTAATCAAGAGACCCAGTACTTC
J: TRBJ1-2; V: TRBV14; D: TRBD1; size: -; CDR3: CASSLPGTGYNGYTF; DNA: TGTGCCAGCAGCTTACCCGGGACAGGGTACAATGGCTACACCTTC
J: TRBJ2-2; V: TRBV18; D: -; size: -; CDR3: CASSQKRQTNTGELFF; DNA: TGTGCCAGCTCACAAAAACGACAGACTAACACCGGGGAGCTGTTTTTT
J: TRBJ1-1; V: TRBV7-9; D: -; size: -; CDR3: CASSFGRENTEAFF; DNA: TGTGCCAGCAGCTTCGGCAGGGAGAACACTGAAGCTTTCTTT
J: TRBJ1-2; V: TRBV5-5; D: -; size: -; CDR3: CASSLRDYGYTF; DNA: TGTGCCAGCAGCTTACGAGATTATGGCTACACCTTC
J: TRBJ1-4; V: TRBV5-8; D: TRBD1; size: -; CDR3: CASSKTLGGQNEKLFF; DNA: TGTGCCAGCAGCAAGACCTTGGGGGGACAGAATGAAAAACTGTTTTTT
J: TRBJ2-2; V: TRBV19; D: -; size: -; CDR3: CASSVQVPGELFF; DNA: TGTGCCAGTAGTGTACAGGTTCCCGGGGAGCTGTTTTTT
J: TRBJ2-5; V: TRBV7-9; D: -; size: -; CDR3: CASSYFPRDIQETQYF; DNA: TGTGCCAGCAGCTACTTCCCCAGGGATATCCAAGAGACCCAGTACTTC
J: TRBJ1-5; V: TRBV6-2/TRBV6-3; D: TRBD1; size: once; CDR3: CASSWGTGGSRNQPQHF; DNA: TGTGCCAGCAGTTGGGGGACAGGGGGCTCTCGCAATCAGCCCCAGCATTTT
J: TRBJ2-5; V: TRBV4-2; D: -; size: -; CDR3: CASSRPGGSQYF; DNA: TGTGCCAGCAGCCGGCCCGGGGGTTCCCAGTACTTC
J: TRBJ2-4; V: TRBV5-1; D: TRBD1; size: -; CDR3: CASRVSTGSNIQYF; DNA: TGCGCCAGCAGAGTTTCGACAGGGTCGAACATTCAGTACTTC
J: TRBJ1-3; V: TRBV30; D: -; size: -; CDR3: CAWSAGRGAGNTIYF; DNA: TGTGCCTGGAGTGCAGGGCGGGGGGCAGGAAACACCATATATTTT
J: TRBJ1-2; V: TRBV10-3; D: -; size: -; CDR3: CAISDTREGYTF; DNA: TGTGCCATCAGCGACACGAGGGAAGGCTACACCTTC
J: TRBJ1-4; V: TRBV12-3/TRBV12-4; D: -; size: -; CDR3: CASSLSEKLFF; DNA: TGTGCCAGCAGTTTGAGTGAAAAACTGTTTTTT
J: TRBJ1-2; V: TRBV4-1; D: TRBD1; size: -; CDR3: CASSQIGQGRYGYTF; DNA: TGCGCCAGCAGCCAAATAGGACAGGGGAGGTATGGCTACACCTTC
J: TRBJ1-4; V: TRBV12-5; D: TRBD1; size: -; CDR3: CASGLPRGTGDEKLFF; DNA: TGTGCTAGTGGTTTGCCTCGGGGGACAGGGGACGAAAAACTGTTTTTT
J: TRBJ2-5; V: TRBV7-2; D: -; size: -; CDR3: CASSLGQQETQYF; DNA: TGTGCCAGCAGCCTCGGACAGCAAGAGACCCAGTACTTC
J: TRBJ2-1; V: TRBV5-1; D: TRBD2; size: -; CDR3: CASSENLAGSGEQFF; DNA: TGCGCCAGCAGCGAGAACCTAGCGGGGTCCGGTGAGCAGTTCTTC
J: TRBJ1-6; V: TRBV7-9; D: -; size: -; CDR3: CASSPRLANSPLHF; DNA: TGTGCCAGCAGCCCACGACTGGCTAATTCACCCCTCCACTTT
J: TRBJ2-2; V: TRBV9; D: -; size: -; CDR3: CASSVDPQGNTGELFF; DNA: TGTGCCAGCAGCGTAGATCCCCAGGGGAACACCGGGGAGCTGTTTTTT
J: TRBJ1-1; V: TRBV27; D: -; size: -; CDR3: CASSQGFGTEAFF; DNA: TGTGCCAGCAGTCAGGGGTTTGGCACTGAAGCTTTCTTT
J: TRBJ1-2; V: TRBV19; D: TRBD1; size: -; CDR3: CASTRDRGDGGYTF; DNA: TGTGCCAGTACCCGGGACAGGGGGGACGGTGGCTACACCTTC
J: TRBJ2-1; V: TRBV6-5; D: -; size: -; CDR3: CASSPRGAPQNEQFF; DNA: TGTGCCAGCAGTCCCCGAGGTGCCCCGCAAAATGAGCAGTTCTTC
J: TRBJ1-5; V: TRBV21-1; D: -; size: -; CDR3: CASSTGPNQPQHF; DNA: TGTGCCAGCAGCACGGGTCCCAATCAGCCCCAGCATTTT
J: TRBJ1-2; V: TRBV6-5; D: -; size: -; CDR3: CASRGPSNYGYTF; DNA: TGTGCCAGCAGGGGGCCGTCTAACTATGGCTACACCTTC
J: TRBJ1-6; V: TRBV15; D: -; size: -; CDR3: CATSSTASPLHF; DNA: TGTGCCACCAGCAGCACAGCTTCACCCCTCCACTTT